This TCR beta chain was captured in a study of chemoradiotherapy in HPV16-positive cancers. General study findings and limits: For HPV16-positive patients, expanding HPV-responsive T cells associated with longer recurrence-free survival.

V was pared by 2 bases and J by 5 bases, with 10 bases of the junction left unmatched. There are 19 residues in the CDR3. CDR1 and CDR2 (germline): SGHAT, FQDESV (reference sequence). Notes on this clone: Its antigen is not identified.

Libraries were prepared by immunoSEQ multiplex PCR; TCRdb keeps only in-frame clonotypes and omits some of them. This repertoire shows just over 15,000 clones, 77% found once; its top ten account for around 1.2%. The V and J genes are TRBV11-1 and TRBJ2-1; TRBD2 agrees at 15 bases. This material was obtained from a patient who underwent chemoradiotherapy. The sequence derives from a human donor with HPV-associated anogenital cancer. CDR3 in DNA: TGTGCCAGCAGCTTACGTCGGACTAGCGGGGGGGCGGGTGACAATGAGCAGTTCTTC. Translation: CASSLRRTSGGAGDNEQFF.